A selection of T cell receptor beta chains follows, all from one sample in a study of blood T cell repertoires in COVID-19. Sequenced by immunoSEQ multiplex PCR; TCRdb stores in-frame clones only, minus some. The sample yields some 110,000 clones, about 80% seen once. Sequencing input: peripheral blood. All receptors come from a woman aged 60-75 years with acute or convalescent COVID-19. Each CDR3 is given with its conserved first and last residue. The D gene is left open where the match is weak. The size of a clone is reported for some rows only, either as once, few or many, or as a class for expanded clones.

v_gene	j_gene	abundance	d_gene	CDR3nt	CDR3aa
TRBV2	TRBJ2-5	few	TRBD2	TGTGCCAGCAGTGAAGCCCTAGCGGGGCAAGAGACCCAGTACTTC	CASSEALAGQETQYF
TRBV5-1	TRBJ1-1	NA	NA	TGCGCCAGCAGCTTGTACAGGCCGAACACTGAAGCTTTCTTT	CASSLYRPNTEAFF
TRBV6-1	TRBJ1-2	NA	TRBD1	TGTGCCAGCAGTGAACGGGACAGCGACTATGGCTACACCTTC	CASSERDSDYGYTF
TRBV7-2	TRBJ1-5	few	NA	TGTGCCAGCAGCTTAGCGGCAGACAATCAGCCCCAGCATTTT	CASSLAADNQPQHF
TRBV15	TRBJ1-1	NA	TRBD1	TGTGCCACCAGCAGAGGACAGGGCTGGGACACTGAAGCTTTCTTT	CATSRGQGWDTEAFF
TRBV5-5	TRBJ1-1	NA	NA	TGTGCCAGCAGCTTTTCACAGGTCCCATCCCGACCGAACACTGAAGCTTTCTTT	CASSFSQVPSRPNTEAFF
TRBV27	TRBJ1-1	medium-sized	NA	TGTGCCAGCAGGCTAGGACAGTTTGCTTTCTTT	CASRLGQFAFF
TRBV10-3	TRBJ1-2	few	NA	TGTGCCATCAGTTCGGGAATCTTTGGCGCTAACTATGGCTACACCTTC	CAISSGIFGANYGYTF
TRBV19	TRBJ2-1	NA	TRBD2	TGTGCCAGTAGTCCCCCCGGGGGGGGCAGGGAGCAGTTCTTC	CASSPPGGGREQFF
TRBV7-2	TRBJ1-1	NA	NA	TGTGCCAGCATGCTAGTTGGGGGGGGGAACACTGAAGCTTTCTTT	CASMLVGGGNTEAFF
TRBV5-6	TRBJ2-3	NA	TRBD2	TGTGCCAGCAGCTTGCCGCCTAGCGGGAGTCTCGCAGATACGCAGTATTTT	CASSLPPSGSLADTQYF
TRBV6-5	TRBJ2-2	NA	TRBD1	TGTGCCAGCAGATCGGACAGGGGGAAGGGGGAGCTGTTTTTT	CASRSDRGKGELFF
TRBV3-1/TRBV3-2	TRBJ1-6	NA	TRBD1	TGTGCCAGCGGACAGGGGGGATATTCACCCCTCCACTTT	CASGQGGYSPLHF
TRBV19	TRBJ1-1	NA	TRBD1	TGTGCCATCACGGACAGGATGAACACTGAAGCTTTCTTT	CAITDRMNTEAFF
TRBV19	TRBJ2-7	NA	TRBD2	TGTGCCAGTAGTATGGGCGGGACTAGCGGGAAGTACTTC	CASSMGGTSGKYF
TRBV5-1	TRBJ2-1	NA	TRBD2	TGCGCCAGCAGTAGCCCAGCCTACTCTAGCGGGCCCCTCTCCTACAATGAGCAGTTCTTC	CASSSPAYSSGPLSYNEQFF
TRBV18	TRBJ1-2	NA	TRBD1	TGTGCCAGCTCACCAGGACAGGACGATGGCTACACCTTC	CASSPGQDDGYTF
TRBV7-2	TRBJ2-7	NA	NA	TGTGCCAGCAGTCGGGATGGAGGCGAGCAGTACTTC	CASSRDGGEQYF
TRBV10-3	TRBJ1-1	NA	TRBD1	TGTGCCATCAGTTTTGGCAGGGGGCGCGTCGACACTGAAGCTTTCTTT	CAISFGRGRVDTEAFF
TRBV27	TRBJ2-1	NA	NA	TGTGCCAGCAGTCACATGAGACTGCTGAGCTCCTACAATGAGCAGTTCTTC	CASSHMRLLSSYNEQFF
TRBV5-8	TRBJ2-2	NA	TRBD2	TGTGCCAGCAGCGTGGGACTAGCGGGAGGGACCGGGGAGCTGTTTTTT	CASSVGLAGGTGELFF
TRBV11-2	TRBJ1-3	NA	NA	TGTGCCAGCAGCTTAGATCTTCGGATCGGGAACACCATATATTTT	CASSLDLRIGNTIYF
TRBV6-5	TRBJ1-2	NA	NA	TGTGCCAGCGTCAGGCAGCGGGGGAACTATGGCTACACCTTC	CASVRQRGNYGYTF
TRBV10-3	TRBJ2-2	NA	NA	TGTGCCATCAGTGCTAAAACGAACACCGGGGAGCTGTTTTTT	CAISAKTNTGELFF
TRBV28	TRBJ1-3	NA	TRBD1	TGTGCCATAAGACAGGGGAGCTCTGGAAACACCATATATTTT	CAIRQGSSGNTIYF
TRBV4-1	TRBJ2-3	NA	NA	TGCGCCAGCAGCCAAAACCCAGGGAATCCAGATACGCAGTATTTT	CASSQNPGNPDTQYF
TRBV5-1	TRBJ1-3	once	TRBD1	TGCGCCAGCAGCTCACAACAGGGGGGACTCTCTGGAAACACCATATATTTT	CASSSQQGGLSGNTIYF
TRBV7-2	TRBJ2-2	NA	NA	TGTGCCAGCAGCTTCGGTCAAAACACCGGGGAGCTGTTTTTT	CASSFGQNTGELFF
TRBV10-1	TRBJ2-1	NA	TRBD2	TGCGCCAGCAGTGAGGCCCTCGGGGGACTAGCGGGAGTAGAGCAGTTCTTC	CASSEALGGLAGVEQFF
TRBV6-5	TRBJ1-6	once	TRBD1	TGTGCCAGCAGTATACAGGGGGCGAACCCTCACTTT	CASSIQGANPHF
TRBV3-1/TRBV3-2	TRBJ2-5	NA	NA	TGTGCCAGCAGCCTCCCCGGCCCCAGGGCCCATGGGGAGACCCAGTACTTC	CASSLPGPRAHGETQYF
TRBV5-8	TRBJ1-2	NA	NA	TGTGCCAGCAGCTCGGGGGAGGTCTATGGCTACACCTTC	CASSSGEVYGYTF
TRBV27	TRBJ2-2	NA	NA	TGTGCCAGCGGGAACAGGGTACGAACCGGGGAGCTGTTTTTT	CASGNRVRTGELFF
TRBV6-2/TRBV6-3	TRBJ1-1	NA	TRBD1	TGTGCCAGCAGTTCAAGACAGGGTGAAGCTTTCTTT	CASSSRQGEAFF
TRBV18	TRBJ2-2	NA	NA	TGTGCCAGCTCACCAAGGAGAACCGGGGAGCTGTTTTTT	CASSPRRTGELFF
TRBV16	TRBJ2-1	NA	TRBD1	TGTGCCAGCAGCTGGGACAGGGGGCGTTCGAATGAGCAGTTCTTC	CASSWDRGRSNEQFF
TRBV5-4	TRBJ2-7	NA	NA	TGTGCCAGCAGCTCCGGGGTGGAGGGGCGAGGGGCCTACGAGCAGTACTTC	CASSSGVEGRGAYEQYF
TRBV2	TRBJ2-4	NA	TRBD1	TGTGCCAGCACCTTTGACAGGGCGACAGACATTCAGTACTTC	CASTFDRATDIQYF
TRBV19	TRBJ2-1	NA	NA	TGTGCCAGTAAATGGGGTAGCGCAAATTCAATCTACAATGAGCAGTTCTTC	CASKWGSANSIYNEQFF
TRBV30	TRBJ2-5	NA	TRBD2	TGTGCCTGTTCAATACTAGCGGGACGAGAGACCCAGTACTTC	CACSILAGRETQYF
TRBV6-5	TRBJ2-7	NA	TRBD2	TGTGCCAGCAGTTCCCTAGCGGGGAACCCTAACTACGAGCAGTACTTC	CASSSLAGNPNYEQYF
TRBV27	TRBJ2-3	NA	TRBD2	TGTGCCAGCAGTGAGCCGGGCGGGGGGAGCACAGATACGCAGTATTTT	CASSEPGGGSTDTQYF
TRBV6-6	TRBJ1-1	NA	TRBD1	TGTGCCAGCAGTTCAGTAGGGGGCGAGGCGGTTGAAGCTTTCTTT	CASSSVGGEAVEAFF
TRBV5-6	TRBJ2-7	few	TRBD1	TGTGCCAGCAGCGTAACCGGGACAGGGGCTATCGACGAGCAGTACTTC	CASSVTGTGAIDEQYF
TRBV3-1/TRBV3-2	TRBJ1-4	NA	TRBD1	TGTGCCAGCAGCCCCGAGGACAGGGGGTTCGAAAAACTGTTTTTT	CASSPEDRGFEKLFF
TRBV7-2	TRBJ1-2	NA	NA	TGTGCCAGCAGCCCACCCGGTCCCTATGGCTACACCTTC	CASSPPGPYGYTF
TRBV4-1	TRBJ2-7	NA	NA	TGCGCCAGCAGCCAAGTGACACGGGATGTCTACGAGCAGTACTTC	CASSQVTRDVYEQYF
TRBV3-1/TRBV3-2	TRBJ2-1	NA	TRBD2	TGTGCCAGCAGCCCTCCTAGCGGTTACAATGAGCAGTTCTTC	CASSPPSGYNEQFF
TRBV7-9	TRBJ1-4	NA	TRBD1	TGTGCCAGCAGCCCAGGACAGGGTATTAATGAAAAACTGTTTTTT	CASSPGQGINEKLFF